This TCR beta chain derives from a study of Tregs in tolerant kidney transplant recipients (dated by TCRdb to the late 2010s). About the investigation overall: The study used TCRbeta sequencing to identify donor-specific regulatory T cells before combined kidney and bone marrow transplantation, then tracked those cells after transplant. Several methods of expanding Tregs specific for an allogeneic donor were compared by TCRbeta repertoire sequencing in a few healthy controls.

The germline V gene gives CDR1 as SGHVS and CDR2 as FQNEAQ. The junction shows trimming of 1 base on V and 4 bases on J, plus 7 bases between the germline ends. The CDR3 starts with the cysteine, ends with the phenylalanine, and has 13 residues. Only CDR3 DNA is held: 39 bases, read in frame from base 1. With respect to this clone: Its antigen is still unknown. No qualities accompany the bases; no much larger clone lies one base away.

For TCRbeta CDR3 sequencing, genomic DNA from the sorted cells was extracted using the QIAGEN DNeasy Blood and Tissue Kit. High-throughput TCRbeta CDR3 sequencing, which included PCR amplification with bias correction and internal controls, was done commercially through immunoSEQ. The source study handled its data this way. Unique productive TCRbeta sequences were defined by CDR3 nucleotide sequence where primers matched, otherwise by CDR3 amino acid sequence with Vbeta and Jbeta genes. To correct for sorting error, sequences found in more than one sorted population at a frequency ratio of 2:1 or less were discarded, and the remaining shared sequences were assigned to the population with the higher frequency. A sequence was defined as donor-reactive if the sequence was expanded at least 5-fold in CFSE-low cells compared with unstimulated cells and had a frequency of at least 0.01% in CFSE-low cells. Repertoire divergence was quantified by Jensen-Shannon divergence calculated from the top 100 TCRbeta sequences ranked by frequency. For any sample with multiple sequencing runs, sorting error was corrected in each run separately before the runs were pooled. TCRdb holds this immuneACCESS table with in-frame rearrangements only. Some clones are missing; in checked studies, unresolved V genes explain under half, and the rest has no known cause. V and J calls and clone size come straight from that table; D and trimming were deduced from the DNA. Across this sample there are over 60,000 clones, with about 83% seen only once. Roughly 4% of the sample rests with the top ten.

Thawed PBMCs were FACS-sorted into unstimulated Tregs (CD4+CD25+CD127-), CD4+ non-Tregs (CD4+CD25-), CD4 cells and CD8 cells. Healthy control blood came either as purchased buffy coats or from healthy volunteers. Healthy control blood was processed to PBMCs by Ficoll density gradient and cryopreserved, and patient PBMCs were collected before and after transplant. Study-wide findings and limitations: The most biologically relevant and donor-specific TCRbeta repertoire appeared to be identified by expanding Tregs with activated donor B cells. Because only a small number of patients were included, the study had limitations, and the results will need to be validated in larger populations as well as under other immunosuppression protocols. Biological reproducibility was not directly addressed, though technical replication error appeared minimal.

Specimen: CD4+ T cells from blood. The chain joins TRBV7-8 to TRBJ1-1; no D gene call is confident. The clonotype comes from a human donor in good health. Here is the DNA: TGTGCCAGCAGCTTAGGGTCGGGCACTGAAGCTTTCTTT. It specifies CASSLGSGTEAFF.